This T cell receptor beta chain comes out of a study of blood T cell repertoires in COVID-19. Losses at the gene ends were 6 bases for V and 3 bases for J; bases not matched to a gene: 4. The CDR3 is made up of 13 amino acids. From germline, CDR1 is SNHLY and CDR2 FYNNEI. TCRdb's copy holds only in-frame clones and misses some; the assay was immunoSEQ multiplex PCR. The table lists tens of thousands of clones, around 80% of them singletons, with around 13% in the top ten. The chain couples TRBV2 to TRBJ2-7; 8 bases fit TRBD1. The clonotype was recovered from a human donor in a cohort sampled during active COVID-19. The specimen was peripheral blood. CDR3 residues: CASSEGQDYEQYF. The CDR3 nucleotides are TGTGCCAGCAGCGAGGGACAGGACTACGAGCAGTACTTC.